A selection of T cell receptor beta chains follows, all from one sample in a study of CD8 T cells in Susac syndrome. TCRdb recomputed calls from the immunoSEQ multiplex PCR reads with MiXCR, one row per CDR3 protein. This table holds hundreds of thousands of distinct CDR3 sequences, roughly 93% found once. The sample was CD4+ T cells from PBMCs. Source of these receptors: a human donor with multiple sclerosis. The CDR3 runs from the conserved cysteine through the conserved F or W. Each record gives: D gene, J gene, V gene, clone size, CDR3 protein, CDR3 DNA. D genes are given only for firm matches. The listing skips clone size in some rows; elsewhere it reads once, few, many or a size class.

d_call: -; j_call: TRBJ2-2; v_call: TRBV29-1; clone_size: -; cdr3_aa: CSALRSGELFF; cdr3_nt: TGCAGCGCACTGAGGAGCGGGGAGCTGTTTTTT
d_call: TRBD1; j_call: TRBJ1-3; v_call: TRBV7-9; clone_size: -; cdr3_aa: CASSSPGQSSGNTIYF; cdr3_nt: TGTGCCAGCAGCTCTCCGGGACAGAGTTCTGGAAACACCATATATTTT
d_call: -; j_call: TRBJ1-4; v_call: TRBV23-1; clone_size: once; cdr3_aa: CASLWAGAREKLFF; cdr3_nt: TGCGCCAGCTTGTGGGCAGGGGCAAGGGAAAAACTGTTTTTT
d_call: -; j_call: TRBJ2-2; v_call: TRBV5-1; clone_size: -; cdr3_aa: CASSLRLGGSGELFF; cdr3_nt: TGCGCCAGCAGCTTGAGACTGGGGGGATCCGGGGAGCTGTTTTTT
d_call: TRBD2; j_call: TRBJ2-5; v_call: TRBV11-2; clone_size: -; cdr3_aa: CASSYGSGGPQETQYF; cdr3_nt: TGTGCCAGCAGCTATGGTAGCGGGGGACCTCAAGAGACCCAGTACTTC
d_call: TRBD2; j_call: TRBJ2-3; v_call: TRBV18; clone_size: -; cdr3_aa: CASSPLAGGSDTQYF; cdr3_nt: TGTGCCAGCTCACCCCTAGCGGGTGGTTCGGATACGCAGTATTTT
d_call: -; j_call: TRBJ1-4; v_call: TRBV6-1; clone_size: -; cdr3_aa: CASTSDSPTNEKLFF; cdr3_nt: TGTGCCAGCACCTCGGACAGTCCAACTAATGAAAAACTGTTTTTT
d_call: TRBD2; j_call: TRBJ2-1; v_call: TRBV3-1; clone_size: -; cdr3_aa: CASSQTSGVIYNEQFF; cdr3_nt: TGTGCCAGCAGCCAAACTAGCGGGGTCATCTACAATGAGCAGTTCTTC
d_call: -; j_call: TRBJ2-7; v_call: TRBV6-6; clone_size: -; cdr3_aa: CASSYPLREQYF; cdr3_nt: TGTGCCAGCAGTTACCCCCTCCGCGAGCAGTACTTC
d_call: TRBD1; j_call: TRBJ2-5; v_call: TRBV25-1; clone_size: -; cdr3_aa: CASSVGGPQETQYF; cdr3_nt: TGTGCCAGCAGTGTAGGGGGCCCCCAAGAGACCCAGTACTTC
d_call: -; j_call: TRBJ2-2; v_call: TRBV7-2; clone_size: -; cdr3_aa: CASSSSRGTGELFF; cdr3_nt: TGTGCCAGCAGTTCATCTCGCGGGACCGGGGAGCTGTTTTTT
d_call: -; j_call: TRBJ1-2; v_call: TRBV29-1; clone_size: -; cdr3_aa: CSVGRDYGYTF; cdr3_nt: TGCAGCGTTGGCAGGGACTATGGCTACACCTTC
d_call: TRBD1; j_call: TRBJ2-7; v_call: TRBV5-1; clone_size: -; cdr3_aa: CASSSTGGLYEQYF; cdr3_nt: TGCGCCAGCAGCTCCACAGGGGGACTCTACGAGCAGTACTTC
d_call: -; j_call: TRBJ1-2; v_call: TRBV20-1; clone_size: -; cdr3_aa: CSARVPTGNYGYTF; cdr3_nt: TGCAGTGCTAGAGTCCCTACAGGGAACTATGGCTACACCTTC
d_call: TRBD1; j_call: TRBJ2-5; v_call: TRBV2; clone_size: -; cdr3_aa: CASRGTGAVQETQYF; cdr3_nt: TGTGCCAGCAGGGGGACAGGGGCTGTCCAAGAGACCCAGTACTTC
d_call: -; j_call: TRBJ2-6; v_call: TRBV20-1; clone_size: -; cdr3_aa: CSSWGTGANVLTF; cdr3_nt: TGCAGTTCCTGGGGGACTGGGGCCAACGTCCTGACTTTC
d_call: -; j_call: TRBJ2-2; v_call: TRBV7-8; clone_size: -; cdr3_aa: CASSSVEPPTGELFF; cdr3_nt: TGTGCCAGCAGCTCCGTTGAGCCCCCAACCGGGGAGCTGTTTTTT
d_call: TRBD1; j_call: TRBJ1-2; v_call: TRBV5-1; clone_size: -; cdr3_aa: CASSLRQGSSDGYTF; cdr3_nt: TGCGCCAGCAGCTTGAGACAGGGCTCGTCGGATGGCTACACCTTC
d_call: -; j_call: TRBJ1-2; v_call: TRBV19; clone_size: -; cdr3_aa: CASSRVLGDPGTF; cdr3_nt: TGTGCCAGTAGTAGGGTCCTGGGAGACCCGGGCACCTTC
d_call: TRBD2; j_call: TRBJ2-1; v_call: TRBV7-9; clone_size: -; cdr3_aa: CASSLSGTTFHEQFF; cdr3_nt: TGTGCCAGCAGCTTATCCGGGACTACATTCCATGAGCAGTTCTTC
d_call: -; j_call: TRBJ1-1; v_call: TRBV6-1; clone_size: -; cdr3_aa: CASSEVGKNTEAFF; cdr3_nt: TGTGCCAGCAGTGAAGTAGGGAAAAACACTGAAGCTTTCTTT
d_call: TRBD1; j_call: TRBJ2-7; v_call: TRBV28; clone_size: once; cdr3_aa: CASSSPGTAVTYEQYF; cdr3_nt: TGTGCCAGCAGTTCCCCCGGGACAGCGGTTACCTACGAGCAGTACTTC
d_call: -; j_call: TRBJ1-1; v_call: TRBV29-1; clone_size: once; cdr3_aa: CSVEDRGRNTEAFF; cdr3_nt: TGCAGCGTTGAAGATCGAGGCAGGAACACTGAAGCTTTCTTT
d_call: -; j_call: TRBJ2-5; v_call: TRBV27; clone_size: -; cdr3_aa: CASRALGRETQYF; cdr3_nt: TGTGCCAGCAGGGCCCTGGGACGAGAGACCCAGTACTTC
d_call: -; j_call: TRBJ2-3; v_call: TRBV2; clone_size: -; cdr3_aa: CASSEIGTDTQYF; cdr3_nt: TGTGCCAGCAGCGAAATCGGAACAGATACGCAGTATTTT
d_call: TRBD1; j_call: TRBJ1-1; v_call: TRBV30; clone_size: -; cdr3_aa: CAWSVQDRPNTEAFF; cdr3_nt: TGTGCCTGGAGTGTCCAGGACAGGCCGAACACTGAAGCTTTCTTT
d_call: TRBD2; j_call: TRBJ2-3; v_call: TRBV19; clone_size: -; cdr3_aa: CASSIIRAGGRADTQYF; cdr3_nt: TGTGCCAGTAGTATAATTCGAGCGGGGGGGCGGGCGGATACGCAGTATTTT